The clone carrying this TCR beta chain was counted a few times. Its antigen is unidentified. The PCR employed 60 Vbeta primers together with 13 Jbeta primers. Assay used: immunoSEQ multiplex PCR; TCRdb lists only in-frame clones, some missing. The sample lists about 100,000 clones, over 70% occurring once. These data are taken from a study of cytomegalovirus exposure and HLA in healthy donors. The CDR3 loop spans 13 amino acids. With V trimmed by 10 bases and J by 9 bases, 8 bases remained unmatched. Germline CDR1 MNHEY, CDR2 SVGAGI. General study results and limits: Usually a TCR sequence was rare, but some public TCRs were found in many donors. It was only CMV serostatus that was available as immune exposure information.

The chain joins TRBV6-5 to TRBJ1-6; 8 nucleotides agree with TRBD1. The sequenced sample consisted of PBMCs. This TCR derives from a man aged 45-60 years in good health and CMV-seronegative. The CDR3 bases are TGTGCCACGTCTAGGGGACAGGTTTCACCCCTCCACTTT. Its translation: CATSRGQVSPLHF.